This T cell receptor (beta chain) stems from a study of regulatory and conventional T cells in RAG deficiency. Study-wide results and limits: Omenn syndrome and CID/AS patients had 95 to 100-fold fewer unique Treg TCR beta sequences, versus 9.5 to 10-fold elsewhere. Shannon entropy was markedly lower and Simpson indices higher in RAG-deficient patients than control T-cell subsets. Omenn patients showed >80% Treg-Tconv overlap and shorter CDR3 lengths. These Omenn syndrome Treg sorts may hold peripherally activated cells instead.

To note about this clone: Its target is not known.

Trimming took 5 bases from V and 6 from J, leaving 17 bases between them. This CDR3 comprises 15 residues. Germline lookup yields CDR1 SGHAT and CDR2 FQNNGV. The sorted conventional CD4+ T cells were CD25-low and CD127-high, with genomic DNA sequenced. Sequencing used immunoSEQ multiplex PCR; TCRdb keeps in-frame clones, though not all of them. The sample contains 34,000 or so clones, about 80% of which appear only once. These same data were also listed under a study on regulatory T cells. As that study records: The primer mix had 52 TRBV and 13 TRBJ primers.

The chain carries TRBV11-2 and TRBJ1-5; perhaps TRBD1 as D (6 bases). The source is a human donor in good health. The material sequenced was CD4+ effector T cells sorted from blood. The CDR3 bases are TGTGCCAGCAGCGGCGGGGGCAATGTAGGTCAGCCCCAGCATTTT. Residues: CASSGGGNVGQPQHF.